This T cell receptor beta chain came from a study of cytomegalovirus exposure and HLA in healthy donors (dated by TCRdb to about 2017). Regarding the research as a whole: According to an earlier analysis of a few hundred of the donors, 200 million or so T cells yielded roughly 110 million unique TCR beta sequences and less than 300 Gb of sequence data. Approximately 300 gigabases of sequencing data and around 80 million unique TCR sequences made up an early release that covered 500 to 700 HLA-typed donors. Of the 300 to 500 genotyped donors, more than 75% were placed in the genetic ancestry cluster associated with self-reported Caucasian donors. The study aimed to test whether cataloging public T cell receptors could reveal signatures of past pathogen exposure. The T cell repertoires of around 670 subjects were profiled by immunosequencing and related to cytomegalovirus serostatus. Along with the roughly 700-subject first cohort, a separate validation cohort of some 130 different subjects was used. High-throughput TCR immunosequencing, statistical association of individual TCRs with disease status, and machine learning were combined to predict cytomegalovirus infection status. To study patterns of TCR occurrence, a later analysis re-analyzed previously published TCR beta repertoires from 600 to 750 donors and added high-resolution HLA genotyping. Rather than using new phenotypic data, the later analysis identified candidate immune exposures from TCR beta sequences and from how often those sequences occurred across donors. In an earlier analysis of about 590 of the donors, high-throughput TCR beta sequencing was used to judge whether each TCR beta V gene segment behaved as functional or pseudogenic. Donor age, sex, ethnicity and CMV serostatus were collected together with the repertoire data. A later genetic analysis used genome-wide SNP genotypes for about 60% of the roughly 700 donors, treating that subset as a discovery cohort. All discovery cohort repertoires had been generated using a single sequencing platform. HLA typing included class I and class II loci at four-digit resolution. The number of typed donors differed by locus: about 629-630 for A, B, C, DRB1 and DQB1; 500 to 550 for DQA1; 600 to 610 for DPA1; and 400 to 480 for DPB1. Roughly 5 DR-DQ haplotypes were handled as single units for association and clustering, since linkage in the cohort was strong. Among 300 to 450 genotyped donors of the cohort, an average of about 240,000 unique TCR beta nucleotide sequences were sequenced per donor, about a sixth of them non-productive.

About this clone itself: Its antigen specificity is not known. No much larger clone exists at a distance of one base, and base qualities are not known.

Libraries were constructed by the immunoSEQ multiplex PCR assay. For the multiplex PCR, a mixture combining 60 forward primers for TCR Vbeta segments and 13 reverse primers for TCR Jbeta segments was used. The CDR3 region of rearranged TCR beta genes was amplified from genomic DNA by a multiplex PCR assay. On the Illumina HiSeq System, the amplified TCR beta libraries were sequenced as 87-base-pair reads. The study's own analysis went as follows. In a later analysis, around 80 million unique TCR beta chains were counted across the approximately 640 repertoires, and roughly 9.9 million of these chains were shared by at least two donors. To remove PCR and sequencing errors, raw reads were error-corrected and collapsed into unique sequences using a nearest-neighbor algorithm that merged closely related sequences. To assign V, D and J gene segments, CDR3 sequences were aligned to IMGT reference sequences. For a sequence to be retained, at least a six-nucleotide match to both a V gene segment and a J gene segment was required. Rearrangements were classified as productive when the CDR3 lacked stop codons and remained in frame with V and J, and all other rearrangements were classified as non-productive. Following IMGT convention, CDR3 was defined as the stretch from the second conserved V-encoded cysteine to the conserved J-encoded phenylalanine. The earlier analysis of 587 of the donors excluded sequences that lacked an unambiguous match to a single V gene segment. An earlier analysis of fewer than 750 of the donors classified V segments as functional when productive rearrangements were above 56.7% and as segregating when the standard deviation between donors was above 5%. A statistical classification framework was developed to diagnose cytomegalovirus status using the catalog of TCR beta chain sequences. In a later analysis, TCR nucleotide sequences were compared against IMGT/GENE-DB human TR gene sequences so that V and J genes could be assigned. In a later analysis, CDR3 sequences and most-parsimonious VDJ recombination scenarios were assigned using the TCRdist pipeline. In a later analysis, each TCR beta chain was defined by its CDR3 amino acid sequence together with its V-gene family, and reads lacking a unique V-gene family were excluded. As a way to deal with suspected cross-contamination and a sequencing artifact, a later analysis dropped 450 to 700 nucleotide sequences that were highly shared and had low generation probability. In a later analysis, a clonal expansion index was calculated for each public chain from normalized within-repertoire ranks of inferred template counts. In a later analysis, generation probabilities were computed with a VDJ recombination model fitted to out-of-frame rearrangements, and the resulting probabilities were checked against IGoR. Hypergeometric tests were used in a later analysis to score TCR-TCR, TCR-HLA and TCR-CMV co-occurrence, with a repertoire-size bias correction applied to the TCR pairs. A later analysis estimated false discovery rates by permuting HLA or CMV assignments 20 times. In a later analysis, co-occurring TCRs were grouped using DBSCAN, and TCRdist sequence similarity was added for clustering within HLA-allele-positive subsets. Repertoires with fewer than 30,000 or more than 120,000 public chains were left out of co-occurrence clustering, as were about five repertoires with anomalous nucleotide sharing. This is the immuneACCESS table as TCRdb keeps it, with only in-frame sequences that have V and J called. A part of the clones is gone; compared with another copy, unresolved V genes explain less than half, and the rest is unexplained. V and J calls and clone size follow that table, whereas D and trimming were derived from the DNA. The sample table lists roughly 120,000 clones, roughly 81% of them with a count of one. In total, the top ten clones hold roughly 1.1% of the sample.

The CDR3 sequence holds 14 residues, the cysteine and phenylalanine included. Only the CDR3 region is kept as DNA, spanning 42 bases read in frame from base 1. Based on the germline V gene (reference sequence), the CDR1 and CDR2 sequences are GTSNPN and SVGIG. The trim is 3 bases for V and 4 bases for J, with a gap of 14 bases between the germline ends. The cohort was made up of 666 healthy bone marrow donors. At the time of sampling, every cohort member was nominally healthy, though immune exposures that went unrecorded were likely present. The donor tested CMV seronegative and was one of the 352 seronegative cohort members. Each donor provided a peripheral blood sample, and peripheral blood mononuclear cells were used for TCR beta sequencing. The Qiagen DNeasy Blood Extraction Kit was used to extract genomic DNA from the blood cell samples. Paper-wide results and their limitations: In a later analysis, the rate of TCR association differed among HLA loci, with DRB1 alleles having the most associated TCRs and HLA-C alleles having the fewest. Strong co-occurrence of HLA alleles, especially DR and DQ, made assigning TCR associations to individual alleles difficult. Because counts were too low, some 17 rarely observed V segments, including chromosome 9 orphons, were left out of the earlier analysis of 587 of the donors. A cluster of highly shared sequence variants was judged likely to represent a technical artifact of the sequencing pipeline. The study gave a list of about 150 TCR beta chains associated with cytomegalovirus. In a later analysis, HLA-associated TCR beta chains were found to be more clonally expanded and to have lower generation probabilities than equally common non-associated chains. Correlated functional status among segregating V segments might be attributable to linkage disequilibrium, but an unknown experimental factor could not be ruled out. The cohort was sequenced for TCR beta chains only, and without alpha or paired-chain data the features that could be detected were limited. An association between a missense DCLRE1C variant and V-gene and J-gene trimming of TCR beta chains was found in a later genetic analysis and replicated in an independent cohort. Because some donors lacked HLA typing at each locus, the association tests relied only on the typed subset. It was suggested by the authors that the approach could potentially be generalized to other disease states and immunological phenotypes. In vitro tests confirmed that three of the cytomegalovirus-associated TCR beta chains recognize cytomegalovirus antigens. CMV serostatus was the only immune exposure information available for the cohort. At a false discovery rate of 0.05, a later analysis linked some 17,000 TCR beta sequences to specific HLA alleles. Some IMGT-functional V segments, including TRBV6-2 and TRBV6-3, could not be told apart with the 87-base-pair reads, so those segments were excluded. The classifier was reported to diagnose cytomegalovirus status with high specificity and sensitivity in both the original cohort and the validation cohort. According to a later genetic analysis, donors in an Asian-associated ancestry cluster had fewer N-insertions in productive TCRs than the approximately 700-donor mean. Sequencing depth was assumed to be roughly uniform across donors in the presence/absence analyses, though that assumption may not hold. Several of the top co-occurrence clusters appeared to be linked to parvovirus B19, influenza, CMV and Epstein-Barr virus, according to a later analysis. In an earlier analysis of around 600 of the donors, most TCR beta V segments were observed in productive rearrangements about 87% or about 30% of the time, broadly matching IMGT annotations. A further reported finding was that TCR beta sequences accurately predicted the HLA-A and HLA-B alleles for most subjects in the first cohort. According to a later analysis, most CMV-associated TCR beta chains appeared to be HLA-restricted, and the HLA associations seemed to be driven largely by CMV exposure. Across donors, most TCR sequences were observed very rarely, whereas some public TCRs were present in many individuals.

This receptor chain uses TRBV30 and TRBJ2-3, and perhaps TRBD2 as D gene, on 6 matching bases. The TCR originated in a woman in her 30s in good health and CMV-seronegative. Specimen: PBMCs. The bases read TGTGCCTGGAGGACGGCTAGCGTGTCAGATACGCAGTATTTT. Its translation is CAWRTASVSDTQYF.